This entry lists 22 T cell receptor beta chains sequenced from one sample in a study of blood T cell repertoires in COVID-19. Clones were read by immunoSEQ multiplex PCR, and TCRdb kept only the in-frame ones, dropping some. Found here are tens of thousands of clones, approximately 85% of them singletons; the top ten hold 25%. The sample consisted of peripheral blood. The origin of the receptors is a human donor in a cohort sampled during active COVID-19.

A few counts support this clone. The chain couples TRBV5-1 to TRBJ1-5; no reliable D call. Germline CDR1 SGHRS, CDR2 YFSETQ. CDR3 length equals 13 residues. V lost 0 bases and J lost 5, with 6 bases in between. CDR3 nucleotides: TGCGCCAGCAGCTTGGGTGTAGATCAGCCCCAGCATTTT. It translates to CASSLGVDQPQHF.

The chain links TRBV18 to TRBJ2-3; 15 nucleotides match TRBD2. J was trimmed by 7 bases and V by 2 bases; bases with no gene match: 4. CDR1 and CDR2 (germline): KGHSH, LQKENI. The CDR3 has 16 residues. Written as DNA, the CDR3 is TGTGCCAGCTCACCAGGCGGGACTAGCGGGAGGAATACGCAGTATTTT. Its protein product is CASSPGGTSGRNTQYF.

This chain connects TRBV5-4 to TRBJ2-3, with 9 bases aligning to TRBD2. The V gene's germline CDR1 is SGHNT and CDR2 YYREEE (reference sequence). V lost 0 bases to trimming and J lost 2 bases; unmatched junction nucleotides: 4. This CDR3 is 16 amino acids long. Here the CDR3 reads CASSLGAGGHTDTQYF. CDR3 bases: TGTGCCAGCAGCTTGGGAGCGGGAGGCCACACAGATACGCAGTATTTT.

This chain uses TRBV27 with TRBJ2-3; D unresolved. V dropped 3 bases and J dropped 6 bases, with 13 bases sitting between them. The CDR3 length is 14 residues. Germline-derived CDR1 and CDR2 are MNHEY and SMNVEV (reference sequence). The CDR3 coding sequence is TGTGCCAGCAGTTTGTGGTTAACTGCTGATACGCAGTATTTT. Amino acid sequence: CASSLWLTADTQYF.

This sequence joins TRBV12-3 or TRBV12-4 and TRBJ1-2, with D possibly being TRBD1 (6 bases). Trimming pared 3 bases from V and 6 bases from J, leaving 11 bases between. The CDR3 consists of 13 residues. CDR3 bases: TGTGCCAGCAGTTTGGCGGGGGCGCATGGCTACACCTTC. Amino acids: CASSLAGAHGYTF.

This clone came up once. The chain is built from TRBV7-2 and TRBJ1-5; 9 bases agree with TRBD1. The CDR3 has 16 residues. Germline V gene lookup returns CDR1 SGHTA and CDR2 FQGNSA. V shed 1 base, J shed 3 bases, and the junction held 4 bases outside the gene matches. CDR3 amino acids: CASSLGQGVINQPQHF. In DNA form, the CDR3 reads TGTGCCAGCAGCTTAGGACAGGGGGTGATCAATCAGCCCCAGCATTTT.

The chain is built from TRBV11-2 and TRBJ1-6; D unresolved. Trimming stripped 2 bases from V and 7 bases from J, with 9 bases between. The CDR3 runs to 14 residues. Germline CDR1 is SGHAT and CDR2 is FQNNGV. CDR3 nucleotides: TGTGCCAGCAGCTTAATGAGGGAAAATTCACCCCTCCACTTT. It is translated as CASSLMRENSPLHF.

The V gene is TRBV18, the J gene TRBJ2-1, with 10 bases lining up with TRBD1. The junction had 9 bases not matched to a gene; V was cut back by 4 bases and J by 6 bases. CDR1 KGHSH and CDR2 LQKENI come from the germline V gene. This CDR3 has 16 residues. The CDR3 region is CASSLSTGGQGNEQFF. CDR3 DNA: TGTGCCAGCTCACTCTCGACAGGGGGCCAAGGCAATGAGCAGTTCTTC. The full variable domain, its missing parts supplied by reference TRBV18 and TRBJ2-1, is NAGVMQNPRHLVRRRGQEARLRCSPMKGHSHVYWYRQLPEEGLKFMVYLQKENIIDESGMPKERFSAEFPKEGPSILRIQQVVRGDSAAYFCASSLSTGGQGNEQFFGPGTRLTVL.

In this sample, this clone turned up a few times. The chain has TRBV27 and TRBJ2-5; possibly TRBD1 for D (5 bases). The CDR3 runs to 16 residues. The germline gives CDR1 MNHEY, CDR2 SMNVEV (reference sequence). V was trimmed by 2 bases and J by 4 bases, leaving 17 bases between them. CDR3 nucleotide sequence: TGTGCCAGCAGTTTACGGGCAGGGTCAAGGGGAGAGACCCAGTACTTC. Its translation is CASSLRAGSRGETQYF.

The chain combines TRBV29-1 with TRBJ2-7, with a tentative D call TRBD2 (6 bases). CDR1 is SQVTM, CDR2 ANQGSEA, per germline. V was clipped by 5 bases and J by 3 bases, with 14 bases between them. The CDR3 totals 13 residues. CDR3 sequence: CSVTRDLDYEQYF. CDR3 nucleotide sequence: TGCAGCGTTACCCGGGACTTAGACTACGAGCAGTACTTC.

This rearrangement joins TRBV5-4 to TRBJ2-2; TRBD1 matches 7 bases. Germline-derived CDR1 and CDR2 are SGHNT and YYREEE (reference sequence). The trim removed 0 bases at V and 2 bases at J, leaving 4 bases unmatched. CDR3 length equals 16 residues. The CDR3 DNA follows: TGTGCCAGCAGCTTGGTTGGGACAGCTAACACCGGGGAGCTGTTTTTT. Amino acids: CASSLVGTANTGELFF.

The genes are TRBV27 and TRBJ2-7, with TRBD1 as a possible D gene (6 bases). CDR1 is MNHEY and CDR2 is SMNVEV in the germline V gene (reference sequence). CDR3 length equals 14 residues. Trimming took 7 bases from V and 0 from J, leaving 13 bases between them. The CDR3 is CASTRLGGSYEQYF. The CDR3 region has the DNA TGTGCCAGCACTCGCCTAGGGGGCTCCTACGAGCAGTACTTC.

A single count supports this clone. V and J are TRBV18 and TRBJ2-7; 10 bases align to TRBD1. Germline V gene lookup returns CDR1 KGHSH and CDR2 LQKENI. The CDR3 is 14 amino acids. Trimming removed 3 bases from V and 5 bases from J; junction bases left unmatched: 4. The CDR3 DNA reads as TGTGCCAGCTCACCGGGACAGGGGTTACACGAGCAGTACTTC. Amino acids: CASSPGQGLHEQYF.

The chain links TRBV6-2 or TRBV6-3 to TRBJ2-7, with 7 bases that match TRBD1. This CDR3 has 13 residues. The germline V gene has CDR1 MNHEY and CDR2 SVGEGT. V trimming: 4 bases; J trimming: 4 bases; junction bases outside the gene matches: 4. DNA for the CDR3: TGTGCCAGCAGTTGGGGACAGAATTACGAGCAGTACTTC. Residues: CASSWGQNYEQYF.

This chain connects TRBV6-5 to TRBJ1-1; weak D call: TRBD1 (5 bases). This CDR3 region has 15 residues. V was pared by 3 bases and J by 4 bases, with 15 bases between. Germline assignment: CDR1 MNHEY and CDR2 SVGAGI. The CDR3 is CASSYEGWRGTEAFF. Here the CDR3 DNA reads TGTGCCAGCAGTTATGAAGGGTGGAGGGGCACTGAAGCTTTCTTT.

This rearrangement joins TRBV4-1 to TRBJ1-3; D is perhaps TRBD1 (5 bases). The V gene's germline CDR1 is MGHRA and CDR2 YSYEKL. The V end lost 1 base, the J end lost 2 bases, and 15 bases lay between the germline ends. The CDR3 is 17 amino acids. Here the CDR3 reads CASSQGAGYRAGNTIYF. CDR3 nucleotides: TGCGCCAGCAGCCAAGGTGCAGGGTACAGAGCTGGAAACACCATATATTTT.

V is TRBV7-6 and J is TRBJ2-7; 9 positions match TRBD1. The CDR3 spans 17 residues. V trimming: 5 bases; J trimming: 6 bases; junction bases outside the gene matches: 17. Germline V gene data show CDR1 as SGHVS and CDR2 as FNYEAQ. The CDR3 sequence: CASSPGQGTLLALEQYF. CDR3 nucleotide sequence: TGTGCCAGCAGCCCAGGACAGGGGACCCTCCTAGCCCTCGAGCAGTACTTC.

This chain joins TRBV7-9 and TRBJ2-5; D is perhaps TRBD2 (6 bases). V lost 0 bases and J lost 4, with 6 bases in between. This CDR3 has 13 residues. Germline V gives CDR1 SEHNR, CDR2 FQNEAQ (reference sequence). CDR3 DNA sequence: TGTGCCAGCAGCTTAGCCGGGGGAGAGACCCAGTACTTC. The encoded protein is CASSLAGGETQYF.

The chain couples TRBV2 to TRBJ2-2; 8 positions agree with TRBD1. The CDR3 extends over 15 amino acids. Trimming took 5 bases from V and 1 from J; bases not matched to a gene: 3. The germline V gene has CDR1 SNHLY and CDR2 FYNNEI. CDR3 in DNA: TGTGCCAGCAGTATGGACAGGGTGAACACCGGGGAGCTGTTTTTT. Translated: CASSMDRVNTGELFF.

The chain joins TRBV4-1 to TRBJ1-5; 7 bases line up with TRBD1. Germline CDR1 MGHRA, CDR2 YSYEKL. Trimming took 10 bases from V and 5 from J; bases not matched to a gene: 8. This CDR3 spans 13 amino acids. The CDR3 DNA sequence: TGCGCCACAGCTGGACAGGCCGATCAGCCCCAGCATTTT. Its translation is CATAGQADQPQHF.

The rearrangement uses TRBV4-3 and TRBJ2-7, with D tentatively TRBD1 (6 bases). V dropped 0 bases and J dropped 3 bases, with 12 bases sitting between them. The germline CDR1 and CDR2 sequences are LGHNA and YSLEER. CDR3 size: 15 residues. CDR3 amino acids: CASSQDDRSRYEQYF. CDR3 sequence (DNA): TGCGCCAGCAGCCAAGATGACAGGAGCCGCTACGAGCAGTACTTC.

The CDR3, as DNA: TGTGCCAGCATATCGACAGGGGCGGACGAGCAGTACTTC. Amino acids: CASISTGADEQYF. The chain has TRBV6-6 and TRBJ2-7; 8 bases map to TRBD1. CDR1 and CDR2 (germline): MNHNY, SVGAGI (reference sequence). V shed 7 bases and J 5 bases; nucleotides not matched to a gene: 7. This CDR3 region has 13 residues.